This entry describes one T cell receptor beta chain. The data were taken from a study of blood T cell repertoires in COVID-19. On the study more broadly: The United States, Italy and Spain were the sources of the acute and convalescent COVID-19 samples. Nucleic acid was either cDNA or gDNA, and it came from T cells, B-cell-depleted T cells, or PBMCs.

As processed by the authors: Reference gene primer amplification gave estimated nucleated cell counts. Method: immunoSEQ multiplex PCR; TCRdb's copy keeps in-frame clones and lacks some. V and J calls and clone size are given by that table; D and trimming were obtained from the DNA. The top ten hold approximately 3% of the sample, which has around 170,000 clones, 74% seen once. Sequencing was done on a sample of peripheral blood. The receptor's source is a woman of 80 years or more with acute or convalescent COVID-19.

The CDR3 DNA is TGTGCCAGCAGCTTAGGGACATCGGATAATTCACCCCTCCACTTT. Translated, it gives CASSLGTSDNSPLHF. This rearrangement joins TRBV7-9 to TRBJ1-6, with a tentative D call TRBD1 (5 bases). This CDR3 has 15 residues. Per germline, CDR1 SEHNR and CDR2 FQNEAQ (reference sequence). The V end was cut by 1 base, the J end by 5 bases, with 9 bases between. The whole variable domain, filled in from reference TRBV7-9 and TRBJ1-6, reads DTGVSQNPRHKITKRGQNVTFRCDPISEHNRLYWYRQTLGQGPEFLTYFQNEAQLEKSRLLSDRFSAERPKGSFSTLEIQRTEQGDSAMYLCASSLGTSDNSPLHFGNGTRLTVT.